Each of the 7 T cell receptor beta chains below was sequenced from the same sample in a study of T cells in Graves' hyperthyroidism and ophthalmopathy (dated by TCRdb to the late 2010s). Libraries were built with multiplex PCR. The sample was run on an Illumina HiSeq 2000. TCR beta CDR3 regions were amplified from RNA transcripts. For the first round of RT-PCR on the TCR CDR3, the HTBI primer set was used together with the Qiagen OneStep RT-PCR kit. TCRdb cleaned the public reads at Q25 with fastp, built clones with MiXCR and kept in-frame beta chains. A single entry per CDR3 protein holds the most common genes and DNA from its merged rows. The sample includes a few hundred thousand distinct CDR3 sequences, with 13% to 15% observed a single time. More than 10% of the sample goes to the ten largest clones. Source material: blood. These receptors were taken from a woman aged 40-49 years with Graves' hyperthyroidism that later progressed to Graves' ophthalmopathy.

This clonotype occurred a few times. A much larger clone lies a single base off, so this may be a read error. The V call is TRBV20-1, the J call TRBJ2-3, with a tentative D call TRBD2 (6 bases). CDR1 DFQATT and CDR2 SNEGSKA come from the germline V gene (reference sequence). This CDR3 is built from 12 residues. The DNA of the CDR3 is TGCTGTGTCCCTAGCGTGACAGATACGCAGTATTTT. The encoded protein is CCVPSVTDTQYF.

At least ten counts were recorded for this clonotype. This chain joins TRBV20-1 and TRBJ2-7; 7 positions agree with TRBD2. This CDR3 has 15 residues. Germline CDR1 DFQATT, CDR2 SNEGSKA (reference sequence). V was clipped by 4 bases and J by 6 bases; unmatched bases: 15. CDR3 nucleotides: TGCAGTGCTAACTCCATCCTAGCGGCGTCTCCCGAGCAGTACTTC. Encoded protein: CSANSILAASPEQYF.

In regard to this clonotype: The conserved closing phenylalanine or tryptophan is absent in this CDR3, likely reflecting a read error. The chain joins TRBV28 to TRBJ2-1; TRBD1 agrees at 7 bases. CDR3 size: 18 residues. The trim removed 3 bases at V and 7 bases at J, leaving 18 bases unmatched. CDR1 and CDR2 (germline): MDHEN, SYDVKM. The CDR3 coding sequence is TGTGCCAGCAGTTTCTCCCCTTCTGACAGGGCTTGGGGGAATGAGCAGTTCCTC. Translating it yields CASSFSPSDRAWGNEQFL.

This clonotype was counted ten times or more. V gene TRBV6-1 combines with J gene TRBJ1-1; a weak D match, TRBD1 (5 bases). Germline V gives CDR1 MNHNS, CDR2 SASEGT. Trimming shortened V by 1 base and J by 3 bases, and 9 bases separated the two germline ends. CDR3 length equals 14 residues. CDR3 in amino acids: CASSEVGGDTEAFF. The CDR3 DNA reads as TGTGCCAGCAGTGAAGTCGGGGGTGACACTGAAGCTTTCTTT.

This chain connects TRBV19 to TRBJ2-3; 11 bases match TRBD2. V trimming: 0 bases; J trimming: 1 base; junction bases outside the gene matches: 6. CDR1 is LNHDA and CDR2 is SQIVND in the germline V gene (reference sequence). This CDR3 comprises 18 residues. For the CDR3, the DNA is TGTGCCAGTAGTATAGATCGGCTAGCGGGGGGACGCACAGATACGCAGTATTTT. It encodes CASSIDRLAGGRTDTQYF. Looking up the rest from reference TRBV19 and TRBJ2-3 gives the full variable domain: DGGITQSPKYLFRKEGQNVTLSCEQNLNHDAMYWYRQDPGQGLRLIYYSQIVNDFQKGDIAEGYSVSREKKESFPLTVTSAQKNPTAFYLCASSIDRLAGGRTDTQYFGPGTRLTVL.

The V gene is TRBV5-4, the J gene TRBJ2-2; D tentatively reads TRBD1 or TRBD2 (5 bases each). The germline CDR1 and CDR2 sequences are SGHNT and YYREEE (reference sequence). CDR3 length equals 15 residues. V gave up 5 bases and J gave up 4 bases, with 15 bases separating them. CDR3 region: CASRSGTSTTGELFF. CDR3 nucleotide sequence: TGTGCCAGCAGATCCGGGACCAGTACCACCGGGGAGCTGTTTTTT.

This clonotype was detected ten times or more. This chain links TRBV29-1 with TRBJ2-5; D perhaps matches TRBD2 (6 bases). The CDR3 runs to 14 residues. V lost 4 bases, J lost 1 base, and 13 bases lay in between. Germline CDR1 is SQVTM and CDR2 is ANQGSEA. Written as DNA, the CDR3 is TGCAGCGTTGGCCCTTTGGGAGGCCAAGAGACCCAGTACTTC. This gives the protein CSVGPLGGQETQYF.